This T cell receptor (beta chain) emerged from a study of blood T cell repertoires in COVID-19. Study overall: In each case, the material was cDNA or gDNA derived from T cells, B-cell-depleted T cells, or PBMCs.

This clone was seen once. Source study methods: Counts of nucleated cells, estimated from reference gene primer amplification, were obtained. Produced via immunoSEQ multiplex PCR; TCRdb's table is partial and in-frame only. The V and J calls and the clone size are those of that table, but D and trimming were determined from the DNA. The sample yields over 110,000 clones, around 88% seen once. V trimming: 4 bases; J trimming: 6 bases; junction bases outside the gene matches: 9. Germline lookup yields CDR1 SGHNT and CDR2 YYREEE (reference sequence). The CDR3 covers 14 residues. The chain employs TRBV5-4 and TRBJ2-7, with TRBD2 matching 8 bases. Sequencing was carried out using peripheral blood. The sequence was collected from a human donor in a cohort sampled during active COVID-19. This CDR3 reads CASSRRGEGSEQYF. As DNA, the CDR3 is TGTGCCAGCAGCCGGCGGGGGGAGGGTAGCGAGCAGTACTTC.